A single sample gave rise to the 32 T cell receptor beta chains below, sequenced in a study of shared clonotypes between healthy human individuals. Using immunoSEQ multiplex PCR, the repertoire was profiled, and TCRdb retains in-frame clones only, with some absent. The sample contains over a million clones, 78% of which appear only once. The sample taken for sequencing was memory CD4+ T cells from PBMCs. Indicated subset: CD45RA-negative fraction. These receptors originate from a young man in good health. Some clones in this sample may be carry-over from other donors' samples.

The V call is TRBV5-1, the J call TRBJ2-5; 8 bases line up with TRBD1. The V and J ends lost 1 base and 3 bases, in that order; junction bases with no gene match: 5. The length of the CDR3 is 15 residues. The germline gives CDR1 SGHRS, CDR2 YFSETQ. The CDR3 DNA reads as TGCGCCAGCAGCTTGTCCAGGGGGCTAAAAGAGACCCAGTACTTC. Protein: CASSLSRGLKETQYF.

The chain is built from TRBV30 and TRBJ1-1, with D uncertain. This CDR3 is 13 amino acids long. Per germline, CDR1 GTSNPN and CDR2 SVGIG (reference sequence). V was clipped by 1 base and J by 0 bases, with 6 bases between them. The CDR3 spells CAWSEQMNTEAFF. CDR3 bases: TGTGCCTGGAGTGAACAGATGAACACTGAAGCTTTCTTT.

This clone was seen a handful of times. The gene calls are TRBV11-2 and TRBJ1-2; D is undetermined. Germline CDR1 is SGHAT and CDR2 is FQNNGV. Trimming removed 2 bases at V and 4 bases at J, with 8 bases between. This CDR3 contains 13 residues. The chain's CDR3 is CASSLQQSYGYTF. CDR3 coding DNA: TGTGCCAGCAGCTTACAACAGTCCTATGGCTACACCTTC.

This clone showed up just a few times. V gene TRBV10-3 combines with J gene TRBJ1-1; 7 bases map to TRBD1. CDR1 is ENHRY, CDR2 SYGVKD, per germline. The V gene end was trimmed by 4 bases and the J gene end by 6 bases; junction bases not matched to a gene: 8. The CDR3 spans 14 residues. The DNA for the CDR3 is TGTGCCATCAGTGTAGCCGGGACAGCATCTGAAGCTTTCTTT. Its protein is CAISVAGTASEAFF.

J is TRBJ2-7 and V is TRBV6-5, with a possible D match to TRBD2 (7 bases). The CDR3 sequence is 15 residues long. Per germline, CDR1 MNHEY and CDR2 SVGAGI. Trimming shortened V by 2 bases and J by 3 bases, and 14 bases separated the two germline ends. The CDR3 region has the DNA TGTGCCAGCAGTTACACCCGGGGGGCAGGCTACGAGCAGTACTTC. It codes for CASSYTRGAGYEQYF.

This sequence joins TRBV7-8 and TRBJ1-5, with D possibly matching TRBD1 (6 bases). Trimming took off 5 bases at V and 7 bases at J, with 15 bases between the two ends. The V gene's germline CDR1 is SGHVS and CDR2 FQNEAQ. This CDR3 comprises 14 residues. DNA of the CDR3: TGTGCCAGCAGCCCACAGGGTGTAGAGCAGCCCCAGCATTTT. Its protein product is CASSPQGVEQPQHF.

This clone was seen a few times. The rearrangement joins TRBV28 to TRBJ1-5; 7 nucleotides agree with TRBD1. This CDR3 comprises 17 residues. Per germline, CDR1 MDHEN and CDR2 SYDVKM. The trim removed 4 bases at V and 2 bases at J, leaving 11 bases unmatched. The CDR3 DNA reads as TGTGCCAGCAGTTGGCGACAGGGAGGTTTGGGCAATCAGCCCCAGCATTTT. It encodes CASSWRQGGLGNQPQHF.

The V gene is TRBV5-4, the J gene TRBJ2-3, with 9 bases matching TRBD2. V was pared by 4 bases and J by 6 bases, with 3 bases of the junction left unmatched. The germline V gene has CDR1 SGHNT and CDR2 YYREEE (reference sequence). The CDR3 loop spans 13 amino acids. CDR3 protein: CASSNGLADTQYF. The CDR3 nucleotides read TGTGCCAGCAGCAACGGACTAGCGGATACGCAGTATTTT.

V is TRBV5-6 and J is TRBJ2-4, with 8 bases aligning to TRBD1. J gave up 5 bases and V 2 bases, and 6 bases lay outside the gene matches. This CDR3 is built from 15 residues. The V gene's germline CDR1 is SGHDT and CDR2 YYEEEE. CDR3 DNA sequence: TGTGCCAGCAGCTTATTCGACAGGGGTGAAAACATTCAGTACTTC. Protein product: CASSLFDRGENIQYF.

The gene calls are TRBV9 and TRBJ1-2; no clear D gene. Germline CDR1 and CDR2: SGDLS and YYNGEE. Trimming took 4 bases from V and 7 from J, leaving 14 bases between them. This CDR3 is 13 amino acids long. The CDR3 DNA follows: TGTGCCAGCAGCCCTCGTGGCTCCGGTGGCTACACCTTC. Translating it yields CASSPRGSGGYTF.

V usage is TRBV9 and J usage is TRBJ2-2; D is unclear. V was shortened by 4 bases and J by 7 bases, with 8 bases between the two germline ends. Looked up from germline, CDR1 is SGDLS and CDR2 is YYNGEE. This CDR3 spans 12 amino acids. The CDR3 DNA follows: TGTGCCAGCAGCCTTTATGACGGGGAGCTGTTTTTT. Residues: CASSLYDGELFF.

The chain recombines TRBV5-5 with TRBJ2-7, with a weak D call TRBD1 (5 bases). The V and J ends lost 0 bases and 3 bases respectively, with 16 bases between them. The V gene's germline CDR1 is SGHKS and CDR2 YYEKEE (reference sequence). The CDR3 loop spans 16 amino acids. The CDR3 spells CASSLEGAGWIYEQYF. In DNA form, the CDR3 reads TGTGCCAGCAGCTTGGAGGGCGCAGGGTGGATCTACGAGCAGTACTTC.

This clone occurred a few times. J is TRBJ2-1 and V is TRBV11-3, with D uncertain. CDR3 size: 15 residues. Germline lookup yields CDR1 SGHNT and CDR2 YENEEA. Trimming shortened V by 3 bases and J by 3 bases, and 12 bases separated the two germline ends. Written as DNA, the CDR3 is TGTGCCAGCAGCTTCGGCGGTCCCAACTACAATGAGCAGTTCTTC. Its protein product is CASSFGGPNYNEQFF.

The chain has TRBV15 and TRBJ2-1; 7 nucleotides align to TRBD2. J was trimmed by 12 bases and V by 1 base; bases with no gene match: 3. CDR3 length: 12 amino acids. CDR1 is LNHNV and CDR2 is YYDKDF in the germline V gene (reference sequence). The CDR3 sequence is CATSRVASGQFF. In DNA form, the CDR3 reads TGTGCCACCAGCAGAGTGGCTAGCGGGCAGTTCTTC.

V and J are TRBV28 and TRBJ1-1, with D uncertain. The CDR3 length is 13 residues. Trimming stripped 7 bases from V and 0 bases from J, with 9 bases between. From germline, CDR1 is MDHEN and CDR2 SYDVKM. The DNA for the CDR3 is TGTGCCAGCAAGACGGGGATGAACACTGAAGCTTTCTTT. Translating gives CASKTGMNTEAFF.

V gene TRBV6-5 combines with J gene TRBJ2-7, with 7 positions matching TRBD1. Germline CDR1 reads MNHEY; CDR2 reads SVGAGI. J lost 3 bases, V lost 2 bases, and 4 bases had no gene match. This CDR3 spans 14 amino acids. Here the CDR3 reads CASSYGGQNYEQYF. Here the CDR3 DNA reads TGTGCCAGCAGTTACGGGGGACAGAACTACGAGCAGTACTTC.

The V and J genes are TRBV12-5 and TRBJ2-1; D is possibly TRBD1 (6 bases). The CDR3 loop spans 14 amino acids. With 6 bases removed from V and 3 bases from J, the gap between germline ends came to 12 bases. The germline gives CDR1 LGHNT, CDR2 FRNRAP. The chain's CDR3 is CASGPGTIYNEQFF. CDR3 nucleotide sequence: TGTGCTAGTGGGCCCGGGACAATCTACAATGAGCAGTTCTTC.

This chain joins TRBV28 and TRBJ2-2, with D possibly matching TRBD1 (5 bases). V lost 3 bases and J 0 bases, leaving 8 bases between the germline ends. Germline CDR1 reads MDHEN; CDR2 reads SYDVKM. This CDR3 has 15 amino acids. Here the CDR3 reads CASSFRVPNTGELFF. The CDR3, as DNA: TGTGCCAGCAGTTTCAGGGTCCCGAACACCGGGGAGCTGTTTTTT.

The chain couples TRBV30 to TRBJ1-6, with 7 bases matching TRBD1. This CDR3 has 16 amino acids. V shed 2 bases and J 0 bases; nucleotides not matched to a gene: 4. Germline V gene sequence: CDR1 GTSNPN, CDR2 SVGIG (reference sequence). The CDR3 is CAWSLQGSSYNSPLHF. The CDR3 region has the DNA TGTGCCTGGAGTTTACAGGGGAGCTCCTATAATTCACCCCTCCACTTT.

V gene TRBV13 combines with J gene TRBJ2-2, with D maybe TRBD1 (6 bases). CDR1 is PRHDT, CDR2 FYEKMQ, per germline (reference sequence). The CDR3 is 13 residues long. V lost 6 bases, J lost 3 bases, and 8 bases lay in between. CDR3 region: CASRNRDTGELFF. The CDR3 DNA reads TGTGCCAGCAGAAACAGGGACACCGGGGAGCTGTTTTTT.

This chain uses TRBV6-1 with TRBJ2-3; a possible D gene is TRBD2 (5 bases). The CDR3 length is 15 residues. Germline values: CDR1 MNHNS, CDR2 SASEGT. V was cut by 0 bases and J by 4 bases, with 11 bases left in between. The CDR3 nucleotides read TGTGCCAGCAGTGAAGCGCGGTGGGAGTCAGATACGCAGTATTTT. Translating gives CASSEARWESDTQYF.

This clone was observed a few times. CDR3 loop: CASSLGQVKDEQFF. The CDR3, as DNA: TGTGCCAGCAGCTTAGGCCAGGTAAAGGATGAGCAGTTCTTC. The chain joins TRBV5-6 to TRBJ2-1, with no clear D. The germline V gene has CDR1 SGHDT and CDR2 YYEEEE. The V end lost 2 bases, the J end lost 8 bases, and 14 bases lay between the germline ends. The CDR3 totals 14 residues.

The J gene is TRBJ2-3, the V gene TRBV28; 9 bases are shared with TRBD1. The CDR3 contains 14 residues. CDR1 is MDHEN and CDR2 is SYDVKM in the germline V gene. Trimming removed 7 bases from V and 0 bases from J; junction bases left unmatched: 2. CDR3 amino acids: CASIGQGSTDTQYF. The CDR3 nucleotides are TGTGCCAGCATCGGACAGGGGAGCACAGATACGCAGTATTTT.

This sequence joins TRBV7-2 and TRBJ1-2; no firm D call. The CDR3 is made up of 13 amino acids. Germline V CDR1 and CDR2: SGHTA, FQGNSA. The V and J ends lost 5 bases and 4 bases respectively, with 11 bases between them. The CDR3 protein is CASSQTGLYGYTF. The CDR3 nucleotides read TGTGCCAGCAGCCAAACCGGGCTCTATGGCTACACCTTC. The variable domain in full, completed from reference TRBV7-2 and TRBJ1-2, reads GAGVSQSPSNKVTEKGKDVELRCDPISGHTALYWYRQSLGQGLEFLIYFQGNSAPDKSGLPSDRFSAERTGGSVSTLTIQRTQQEDSAVYLCASSQTGLYGYTFGSGTRLTVV.

The chain is built from TRBV11-3 and TRBJ1-1; D ambiguous. CDR3 length: 13 amino acids. Germline lookup yields CDR1 SGHNT and CDR2 YENEEA. V shed 2 bases and J shed 4 bases, with 8 bases lying between them. CDR3 nucleotides: TGTGCCAGCAGCTTAAATCCCGGCACTGAAGCTTTCTTT. This encodes CASSLNPGTEAFF.

The chain employs TRBV6-5 and TRBJ2-1; D gene ambiguous. Germline V CDR1 and CDR2: MNHEY, SVGAGI. Trimming shortened V by 0 bases and J by 1 base, and 10 bases separated the two germline ends. This CDR3 comprises 16 residues. This CDR3 is CASSYSYTRSYNEQFF. The CDR3 DNA reads TGTGCCAGCAGTTACTCTTACACCCGATCCTACAATGAGCAGTTCTTC.

The chain recombines TRBV7-2 with TRBJ2-3, with unresolved D. The CDR3 spans 13 residues. Germline V lookup: CDR1 SGHTA, CDR2 FQGNSA. The V end was cut by 1 base, the J end by 3 bases, with 5 bases between. The CDR3 reads CASSLVFTDTQYF. CDR3 DNA: TGTGCCAGCAGCTTAGTCTTTACAGATACGCAGTATTTT.

The gene calls are TRBV12-5 and TRBJ2-2, with D hard to call. The V end lost 6 bases, the J end lost 2 bases, and 7 bases lay between the germline ends. CDR1 and CDR2 (germline): LGHNT, FRNRAP. The length of the CDR3 is 13 residues. CDR3 residues: CASGDTNTGELFF. For the CDR3, the DNA is TGTGCTAGTGGCGATACAAACACCGGGGAGCTGTTTTTT. The whole variable domain, filled in from reference TRBV12-5 and TRBJ2-2, reads DARVTQTPRHKVTEMGQEVTMRCQPILGHNTVFWYRQTMMQGLELLAYFRNRAPLDDSGMPKDRFSAEMPDATLATLKIQPSEPRDSAVYFCASGDTNTGELFFGEGSRLTVL.

The J gene is TRBJ2-1, the V gene TRBV2; D remains ambiguous. This CDR3 is built from 12 residues. V lost 8 bases and J lost 0, with 5 bases in between. Germline-derived CDR1 and CDR2 are SNHLY and FYNNEI. This CDR3 reads CASAYSYNEQFF. The CDR3 DNA is TGTGCCAGCGCCTACTCCTACAATGAGCAGTTCTTC.

The chain has TRBV5-1 and TRBJ1-4; D is perhaps TRBD1 (6 bases). Trimming took off 4 bases at V and 0 bases at J, with 16 bases between the two ends. The CDR3 is 17 residues long. Germline V gene sequence: CDR1 SGHRS, CDR2 YFSETQ. The CDR3 sequence is CASSKAGQPATNEKLFF. In nucleotides, the CDR3 is TGCGCCAGCAGCAAAGCCGGACAGCCGGCAACTAATGAAAAACTGTTTTTT.

This clone was observed a single time. The chain combines TRBV28 with TRBJ2-1; TRBD2 is a possible D gene (5 bases). V lost 2 bases, J lost 7 bases, and 15 bases lay in between. From germline, CDR1 is MDHEN and CDR2 SYDVKM. The CDR3 extends over 15 amino acids. The CDR3, as DNA: TGTGCCAGCAGTTTACGGGGTAGTCTATCAAATGAGCAGTTCTTC. Its translation: CASSLRGSLSNEQFF.

The CDR3 DNA reads TGTGCCAGCGGCCCTCAGGGTTGGTTAGGCTACACCTTC. Translation: CASGPQGWLGYTF. The J gene is TRBJ1-2, the V gene TRBV6-1, with D possibly TRBD1 on 5 matching bases. The CDR3 length is 13 residues. The V gene lost 8 bases and the J gene lost 8 bases, with 18 bases spanning the gap. CDR1 MNHNS and CDR2 SASEGT come from the germline V gene.